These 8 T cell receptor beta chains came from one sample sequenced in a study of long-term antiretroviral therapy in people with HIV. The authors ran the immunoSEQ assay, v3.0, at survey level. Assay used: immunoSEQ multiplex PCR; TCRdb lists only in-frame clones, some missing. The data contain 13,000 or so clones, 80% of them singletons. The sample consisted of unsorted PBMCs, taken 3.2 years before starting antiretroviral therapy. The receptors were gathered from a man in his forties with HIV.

The CDR3 DNA is TGTGCCAGCAGCTTAGATAACAGGGGCCTCATGAACACTGAAGCTTTCTTT. This translates into CASSLDNRGLMNTEAFF. This sequence joins TRBV11-2 and TRBJ1-1; 7 bases are shared with TRBD1. The V gene's germline CDR1 is SGHAT and CDR2 FQNNGV. This CDR3 comprises 17 residues. The V and J ends lost 0 bases and 0 bases, in that order; junction bases with no gene match: 7.

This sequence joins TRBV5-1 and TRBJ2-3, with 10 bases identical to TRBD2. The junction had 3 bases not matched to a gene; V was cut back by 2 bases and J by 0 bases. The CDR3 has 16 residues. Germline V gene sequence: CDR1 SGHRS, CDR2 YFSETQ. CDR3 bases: TGCGCCAGCAGCTTTAGCGGGGGGCTCAGCACAGATACGCAGTATTTT. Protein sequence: CASSFSGGLSTDTQYF.

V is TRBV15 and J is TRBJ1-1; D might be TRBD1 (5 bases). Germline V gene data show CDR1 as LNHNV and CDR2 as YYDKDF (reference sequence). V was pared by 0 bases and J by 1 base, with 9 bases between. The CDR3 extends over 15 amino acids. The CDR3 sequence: CATSRDKGQNTEAFF. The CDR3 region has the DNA TGTGCCACCAGCAGAGATAAGGGGCAGAACACTGAAGCTTTCTTT.

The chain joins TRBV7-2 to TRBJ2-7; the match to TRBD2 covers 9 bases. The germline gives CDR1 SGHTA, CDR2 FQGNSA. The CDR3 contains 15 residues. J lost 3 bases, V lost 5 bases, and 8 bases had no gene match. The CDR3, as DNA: TGTGCCAGCAGCGTGGGACTAGCCCTTTACTACGAGCAGTACTTC. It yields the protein CASSVGLALYYEQYF.

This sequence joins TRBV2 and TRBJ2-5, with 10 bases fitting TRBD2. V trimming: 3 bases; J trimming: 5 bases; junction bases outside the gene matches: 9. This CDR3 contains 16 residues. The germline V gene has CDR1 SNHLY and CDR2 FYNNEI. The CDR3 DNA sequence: TGTGCCAGCAGTGAGTTCGGGCTAGCGGGGGATGAGACCCAGTACTTC. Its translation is CASSEFGLAGDETQYF.

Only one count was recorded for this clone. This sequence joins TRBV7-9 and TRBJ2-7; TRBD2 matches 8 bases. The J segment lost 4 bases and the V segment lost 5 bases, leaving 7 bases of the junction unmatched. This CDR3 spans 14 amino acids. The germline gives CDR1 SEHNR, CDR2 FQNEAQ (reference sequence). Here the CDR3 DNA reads TGTGCCAGCAGCACTGGGACTAGTTGGTACGAGCAGTACTTC. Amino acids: CASSTGTSWYEQYF.

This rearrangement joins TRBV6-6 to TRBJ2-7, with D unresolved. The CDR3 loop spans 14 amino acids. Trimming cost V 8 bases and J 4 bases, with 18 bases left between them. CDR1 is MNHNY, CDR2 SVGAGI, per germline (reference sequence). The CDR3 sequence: CASSALAAGYEQYF. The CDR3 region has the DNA TGTGCCAGCTCCGCATTGGCGGCCGGTTACGAGCAGTACTTC.

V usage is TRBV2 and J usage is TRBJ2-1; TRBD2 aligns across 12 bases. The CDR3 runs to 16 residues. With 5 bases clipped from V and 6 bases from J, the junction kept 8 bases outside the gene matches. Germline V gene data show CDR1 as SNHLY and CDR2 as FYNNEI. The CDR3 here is CASSLLAGGLRNEQFF. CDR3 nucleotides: TGTGCCAGCAGTCTGCTAGCGGGGGGGCTTCGCAATGAGCAGTTCTTC.